Following are 2 T cell receptor beta chains from one sample sequenced in a study of cytomegalovirus exposure and HLA in healthy donors. PCR employed 60 Vbeta and 13 Jbeta primers. The data were produced by immunoSEQ multiplex PCR, yet TCRdb's version contains in-frame clones alone and is incomplete. The sample has 180,000 or so clones; roughly 83% are singletons. Sequencing input: PBMCs. These receptors all stem from a woman between 45 and 60 years old in good health and CMV-seronegative.

The rearrangement uses TRBV27 and TRBJ2-7; 7 nucleotides align to TRBD2. The CDR3 sequence is 14 residues long. CDR1 and CDR2 from the germline V gene are MNHEY and SMNVEV (reference sequence). The J segment lost 4 bases and the V segment lost 5 bases, leaving 8 bases of the junction unmatched. CDR3 amino acids: CASSPTSSRYEQYF. CDR3 sequence (DNA): TGTGCCAGCAGTCCGACTAGCAGCCGATACGAGCAGTACTTC.

The chain is built from TRBV7-2 and TRBJ2-5; 11 bases fit TRBD2. Germline V gene lookup returns CDR1 SGHTA and CDR2 FQGNSA. V lost 0 bases to trimming and J lost 2 bases; unmatched junction nucleotides: 2. This CDR3 has 16 amino acids. This CDR3 is CASSLAGLAAQETQYF. CDR3 sequence (DNA): TGTGCCAGCAGCTTAGCGGGACTAGCGGCACAAGAGACCCAGTACTTC.